The rows below give T cell receptor beta chains drawn from one sample of a study of blood T cells in healthy people across ages. TCRdb used MiXCR to reprocess the 5' RACE reads, holding one entry per CDR3 protein. The sample consists of about 760,000 distinct CDR3 sequences, around 25% of them appearing once. These data also formed part of another study, on T cells of mothers and their children.

Specimen: blood. The receptors stem from a boy aged 5-17 years in good health. CDR3s include the opening cysteine and the closing phenylalanine or tryptophan. The order of the fields is CDR3 protein, CDR3 DNA, clone size, D gene, J gene, V gene. D genes are given only for firm matches. The size field is filled for only some rows; it gives once, few, many or a size class.

CASSHRDRNEKLFF TGTGCCAGCAGCCACCGGGACAGGAATGAAAAACTGTTTTTT NA TRBD1 TRBJ1-4 TRBV12-3/TRBV12-4
CASSQSSRIPEQFF TGTGCCAGCAGCCAGTCGTCTAGGATTCCTGAGCAGTTCTTC few NA TRBJ2-1 TRBV3-1
CASSEASGGQPQHF TGTGCCAGCAGTGAAGCATCGGGCGGTCAGCCCCAGCATTTT NA NA TRBJ1-5 TRBV2
CASSPKANEKLFF TGTGCCAGCAGCCCCAAGGCTAATGAAAAACTGTTTTTT NA NA TRBJ1-4 TRBV7-9
CSASVGNTDTQYF TGCAGTGCTAGTGTGGGAAACACAGATACGCAGTATTTT NA NA TRBJ2-3 TRBV20-1
CATSETGTGSYEQYF TGTGCCACCAGTGAAACCGGGACAGGGTCCTACGAGCAGTACTTC NA TRBD1 TRBJ2-7 TRBV24-1
CSARQGAGEQYF TGCAGTGCCCGACAGGGGGCGGGCGAGCAGTACTTC NA TRBD1 TRBJ2-7 TRBV20-1
CASSDNYRGQPQHF TGCGCCAGCAGCGATAATTACAGGGGGCAGCCCCAGCATTTT NA TRBD1 TRBJ1-5 TRBV4-1
CASSPYSQGEFDIQYF TGCGCCAGCAGCCCGTATTCACAGGGGGAATTCGACATTCAGTACTTC few TRBD1 TRBJ2-4 TRBV5-1
CSVVEGTDTQYF TGCAGCGTTGTAGAGGGCACAGATACGCAGTATTTT few NA TRBJ2-3 TRBV29-1
CSARDWVVTDTQYF TGCAGTGCTAGAGATTGGGTGGTCACAGATACGCAGTATTTT NA NA TRBJ2-3 TRBV20-1
CSVGGLLFQETQYF TGCAGCGTTGGGGGACTATTATTCCAAGAGACCCAGTACTTC NA TRBD2 TRBJ2-5 TRBV29-1
CSARWASGSYEQYF TGCAGTGCTAGGTGGGCTAGCGGCTCCTACGAGCAGTACTTC NA TRBD2 TRBJ2-7 TRBV20-1
CASSFPNPSGYTF TGTGCCAGCAGCTTTCCTAACCCTTCTGGCTACACCTTC few NA TRBJ1-2 TRBV5-6
CASSLGITGVDEQYF TGTGCTAGCAGCTTAGGGATTACGGGAGTGGACGAGCAGTACTTC few NA TRBJ2-7 TRBV7-7
CASSWGGHEQFF TGTGCCAGCAGCTGGGGGGGCCATGAGCAGTTCTTC NA NA TRBJ2-1 TRBV7-2
CASSLKAAYEQYF TGTGCCAGCAGTTTGAAGGCCGCCTACGAGCAGTACTTC NA NA TRBJ2-7 TRBV12-3/TRBV12-4
CASSLVGAGRTDTQYF TGTGCCAGCAGCTTAGTGGGAGCGGGGCGCACAGATACGCAGTATTTT few TRBD2 TRBJ2-3 TRBV11-2
CASSQGSDPYEQYF TGTGCCAGCAGCCAAGGCAGCGACCCCTACGAGCAGTACTTC NA NA TRBJ2-7 TRBV3-1
CASCVGAGDYNEQFF TGTGCCAGCTGTGTAGGGGCGGGGGATTACAATGAGCAGTTCTTC few TRBD2 TRBJ2-1 TRBV2
CASSPSSYEQYF TGTGCCAGCAGCCCCAGCTCCTACGAGCAGTACTTC many NA TRBJ2-7 TRBV18
CASSWTGSDEQYF TGTGCCAGCAGCTGGACAGGGTCAGACGAGCAGTACTTC few TRBD1 TRBJ2-7 TRBV7-9
CASSQGQGFGYTF TGTGCCAGCAGTCAGGGACAGGGTTTCGGCTACACCTTC NA TRBD1 TRBJ1-2 TRBV6-5
CASNIQGTAYNEQFF TGTGCCAGCAACATTCAAGGGACGGCTTACAATGAGCAGTTCTTC few NA TRBJ2-1 TRBV28
CASSPGSSGELFF TGTGCCAGCAGCCCTGGCTCGTCTGGGGAGCTGTTTTTT few NA TRBJ2-2 TRBV3-1
CASSQGGRVEDTQYF TGTGCCAGCAGCCAGGGGGGGAGGGTGGAAGATACGCAGTATTTT NA NA TRBJ2-3 TRBV11-2
CASSPKGQETQYF TGTGCCAGCTCACCCAAGGGCCAAGAGACCCAGTACTTC NA NA TRBJ2-5 TRBV18